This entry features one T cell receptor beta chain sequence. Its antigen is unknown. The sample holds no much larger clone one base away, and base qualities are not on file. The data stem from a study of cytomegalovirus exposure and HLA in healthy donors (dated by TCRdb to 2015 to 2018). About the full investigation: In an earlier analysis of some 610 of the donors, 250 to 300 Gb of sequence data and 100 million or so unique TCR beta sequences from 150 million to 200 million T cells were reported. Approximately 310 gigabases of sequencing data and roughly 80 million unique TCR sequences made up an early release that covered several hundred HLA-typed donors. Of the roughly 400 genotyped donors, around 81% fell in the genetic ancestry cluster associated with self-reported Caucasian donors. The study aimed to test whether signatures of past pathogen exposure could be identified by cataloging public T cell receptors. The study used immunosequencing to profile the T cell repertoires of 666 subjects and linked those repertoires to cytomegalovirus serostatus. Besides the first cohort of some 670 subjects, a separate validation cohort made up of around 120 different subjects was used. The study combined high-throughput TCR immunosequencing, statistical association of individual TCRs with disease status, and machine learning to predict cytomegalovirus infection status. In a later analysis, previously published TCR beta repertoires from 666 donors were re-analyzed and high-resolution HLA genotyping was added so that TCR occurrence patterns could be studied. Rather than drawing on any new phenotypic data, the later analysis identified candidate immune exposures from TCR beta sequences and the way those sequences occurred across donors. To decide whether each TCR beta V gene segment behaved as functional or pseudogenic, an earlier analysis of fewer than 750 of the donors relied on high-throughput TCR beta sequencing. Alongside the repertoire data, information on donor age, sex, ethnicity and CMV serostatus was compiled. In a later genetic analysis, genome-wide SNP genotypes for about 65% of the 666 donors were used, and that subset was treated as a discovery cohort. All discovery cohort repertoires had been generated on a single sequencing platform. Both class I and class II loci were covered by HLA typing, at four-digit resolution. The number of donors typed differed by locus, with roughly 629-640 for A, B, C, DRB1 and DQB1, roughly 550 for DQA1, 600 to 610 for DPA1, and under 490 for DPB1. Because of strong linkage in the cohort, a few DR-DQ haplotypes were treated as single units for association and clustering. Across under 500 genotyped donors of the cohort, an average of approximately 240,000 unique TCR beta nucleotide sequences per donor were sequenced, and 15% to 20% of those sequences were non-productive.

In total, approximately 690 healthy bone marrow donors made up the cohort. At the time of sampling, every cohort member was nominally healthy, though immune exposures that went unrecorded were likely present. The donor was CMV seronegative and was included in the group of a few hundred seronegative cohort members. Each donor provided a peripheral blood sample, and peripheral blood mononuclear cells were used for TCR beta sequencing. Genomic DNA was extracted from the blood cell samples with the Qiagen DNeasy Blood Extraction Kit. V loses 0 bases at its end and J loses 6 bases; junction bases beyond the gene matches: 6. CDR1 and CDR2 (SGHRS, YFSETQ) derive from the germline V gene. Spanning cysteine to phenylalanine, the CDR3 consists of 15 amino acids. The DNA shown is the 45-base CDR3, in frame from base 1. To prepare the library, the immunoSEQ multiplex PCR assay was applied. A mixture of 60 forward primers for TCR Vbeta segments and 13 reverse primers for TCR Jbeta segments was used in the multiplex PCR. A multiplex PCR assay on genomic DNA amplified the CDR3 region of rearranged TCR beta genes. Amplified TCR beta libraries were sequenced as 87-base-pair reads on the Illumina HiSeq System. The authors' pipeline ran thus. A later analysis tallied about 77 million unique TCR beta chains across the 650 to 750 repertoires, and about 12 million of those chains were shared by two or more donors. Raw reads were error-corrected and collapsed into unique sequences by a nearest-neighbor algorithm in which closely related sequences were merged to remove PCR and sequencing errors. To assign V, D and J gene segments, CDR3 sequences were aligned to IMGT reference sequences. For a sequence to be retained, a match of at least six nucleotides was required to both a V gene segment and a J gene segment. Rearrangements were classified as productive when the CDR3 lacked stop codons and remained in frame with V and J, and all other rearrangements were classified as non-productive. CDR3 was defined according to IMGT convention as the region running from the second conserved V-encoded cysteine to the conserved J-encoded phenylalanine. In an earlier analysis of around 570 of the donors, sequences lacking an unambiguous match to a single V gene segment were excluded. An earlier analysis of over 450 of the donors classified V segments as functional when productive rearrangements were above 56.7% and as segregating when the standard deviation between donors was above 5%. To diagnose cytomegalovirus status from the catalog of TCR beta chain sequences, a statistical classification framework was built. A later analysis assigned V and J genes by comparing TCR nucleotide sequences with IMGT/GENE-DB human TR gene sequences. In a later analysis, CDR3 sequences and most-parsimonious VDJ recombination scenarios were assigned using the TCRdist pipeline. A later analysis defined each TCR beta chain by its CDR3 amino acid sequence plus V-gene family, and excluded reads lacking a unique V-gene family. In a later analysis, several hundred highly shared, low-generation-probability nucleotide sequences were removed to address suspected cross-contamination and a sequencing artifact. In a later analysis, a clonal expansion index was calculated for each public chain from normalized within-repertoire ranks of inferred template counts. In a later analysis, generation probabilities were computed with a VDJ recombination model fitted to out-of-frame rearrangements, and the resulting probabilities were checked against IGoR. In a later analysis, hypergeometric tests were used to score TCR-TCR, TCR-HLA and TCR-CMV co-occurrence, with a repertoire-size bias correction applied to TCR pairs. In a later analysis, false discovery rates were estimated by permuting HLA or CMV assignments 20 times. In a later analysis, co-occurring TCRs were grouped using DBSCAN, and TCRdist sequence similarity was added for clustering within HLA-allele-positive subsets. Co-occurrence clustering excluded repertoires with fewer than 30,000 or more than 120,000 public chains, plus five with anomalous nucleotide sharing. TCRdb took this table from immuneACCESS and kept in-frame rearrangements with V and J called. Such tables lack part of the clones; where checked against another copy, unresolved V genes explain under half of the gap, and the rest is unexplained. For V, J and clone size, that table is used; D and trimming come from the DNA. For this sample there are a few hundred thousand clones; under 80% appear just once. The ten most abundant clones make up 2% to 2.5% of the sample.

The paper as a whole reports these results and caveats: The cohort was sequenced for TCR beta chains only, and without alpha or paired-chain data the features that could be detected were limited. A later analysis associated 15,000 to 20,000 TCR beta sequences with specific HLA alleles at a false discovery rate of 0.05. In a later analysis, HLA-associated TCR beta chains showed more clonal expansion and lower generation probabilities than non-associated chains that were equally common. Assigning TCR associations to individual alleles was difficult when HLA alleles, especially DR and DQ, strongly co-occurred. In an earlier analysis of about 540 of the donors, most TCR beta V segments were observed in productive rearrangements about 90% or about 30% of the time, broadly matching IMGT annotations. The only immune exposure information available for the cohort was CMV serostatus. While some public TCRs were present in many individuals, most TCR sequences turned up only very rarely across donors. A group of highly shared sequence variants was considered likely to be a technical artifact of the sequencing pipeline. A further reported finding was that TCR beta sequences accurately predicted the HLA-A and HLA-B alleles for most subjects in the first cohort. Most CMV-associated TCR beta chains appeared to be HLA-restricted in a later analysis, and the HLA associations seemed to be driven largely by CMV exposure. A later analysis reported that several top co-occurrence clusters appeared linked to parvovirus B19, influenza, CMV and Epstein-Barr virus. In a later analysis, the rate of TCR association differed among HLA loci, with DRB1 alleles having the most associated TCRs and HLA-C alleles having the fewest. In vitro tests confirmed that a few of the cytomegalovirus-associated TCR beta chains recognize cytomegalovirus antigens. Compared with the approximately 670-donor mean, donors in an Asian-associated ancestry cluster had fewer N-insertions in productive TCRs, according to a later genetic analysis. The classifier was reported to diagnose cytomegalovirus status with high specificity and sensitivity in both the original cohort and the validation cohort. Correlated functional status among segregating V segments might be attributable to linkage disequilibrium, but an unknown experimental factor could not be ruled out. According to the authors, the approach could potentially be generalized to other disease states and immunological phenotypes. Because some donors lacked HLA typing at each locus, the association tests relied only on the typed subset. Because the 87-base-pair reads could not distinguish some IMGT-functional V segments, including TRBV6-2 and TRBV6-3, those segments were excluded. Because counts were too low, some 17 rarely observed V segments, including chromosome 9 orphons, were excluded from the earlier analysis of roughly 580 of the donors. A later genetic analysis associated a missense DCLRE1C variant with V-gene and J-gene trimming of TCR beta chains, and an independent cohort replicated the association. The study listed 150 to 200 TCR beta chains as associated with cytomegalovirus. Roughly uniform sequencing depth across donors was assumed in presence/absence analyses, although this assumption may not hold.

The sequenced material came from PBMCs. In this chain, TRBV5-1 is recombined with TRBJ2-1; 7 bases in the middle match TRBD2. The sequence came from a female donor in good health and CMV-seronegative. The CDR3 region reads CASSLGGGRGNEQFF. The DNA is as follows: TGCGCCAGCAGCTTGGGAGGCGGGAGAGGCAATGAGCAGTTCTTC.